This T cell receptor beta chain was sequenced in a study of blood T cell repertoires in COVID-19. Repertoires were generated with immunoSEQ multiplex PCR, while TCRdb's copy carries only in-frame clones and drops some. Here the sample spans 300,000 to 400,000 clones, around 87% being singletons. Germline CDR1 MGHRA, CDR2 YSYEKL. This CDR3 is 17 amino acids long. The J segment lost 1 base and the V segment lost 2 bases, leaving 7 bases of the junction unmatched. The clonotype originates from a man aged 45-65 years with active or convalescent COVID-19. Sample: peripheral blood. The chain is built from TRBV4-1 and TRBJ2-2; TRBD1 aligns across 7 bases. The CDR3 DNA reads TGCGCCAGCAGCCAACGACAGGGCGGTATGAACACCGGGGAGCTGTTTTTT. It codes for CASSQRQGGMNTGELFF.